The 23 T cell receptor beta chains given below trace back to one sample, sequenced in a study of radiation and T cells in renal cell carcinoma. Method: immunoSEQ multiplex PCR; TCRdb's copy keeps in-frame clones and lacks some. The table has roughly 100,000 clones, 75% to 90% seen once. Time point defined: baseline pretreatment blood. Sample treatment: 15 Gy SBRT to primary tumor, nephrectomy 4 weeks later. Sequencing was performed on blood, taken from a patient whose treatment included radiotherapy and nephrectomy. The receptors stem from a man aged 45-60 years with renal cell carcinoma.

This chain joins TRBV7-3 and TRBJ2-2, with 10 bases that match TRBD1. The germline gives CDR1 SGHTA, CDR2 FQGTGA. Trimming took 5 bases from V and 5 from J; bases not matched to a gene: 5. This CDR3 has 15 residues. CDR3 sequence: CASSEGTGVTGELFF. The CDR3 DNA sequence: TGTGCCAGCAGCGAAGGGACAGGGGTTACCGGGGAGCTGTTTTTT.

This sequence joins TRBV9 and TRBJ2-1; 13 bases are shared with TRBD2. Germline V gene data show CDR1 as SGDLS and CDR2 as YYNGEE. This CDR3 contains 14 residues. The junction had 4 bases not matched to a gene; V was cut back by 4 bases and J by 9 bases. For the CDR3, the DNA is TGTGCCAGCAGCCCACGGACTAGCGGGAGTGAGCAGTTCTTC. It yields the protein CASSPRTSGSEQFF. Full variable domain (missing parts from reference TRBV9 and TRBJ2-1): DSGVTQTPKHLITATGQRVTLRCSPRSGDLSVYWYQQSLDQGLQFLIQYYNGEERAKGNILERFSAQQFPDLHSELNLSSLELGDSALYFCASSPRTSGSEQFFGPGTRLTVL.

The genes are TRBV9 and TRBJ2-1; D gene uncertain. The CDR3 spans 13 residues. In germline, CDR1 is SGDLS, CDR2 YYNGEE. The ends were cut back, 0 bases at V and 7 bases at J, with 8 bases in the middle. The CDR3 bases are TGTGCCAGCAGCGTAGCTCGAGAGAATGAGCAGTTCTTC. This encodes CASSVARENEQFF.

The CDR3 bases are TGTGCCAGCAGCTGGGGAGGGACAGGGAAAGAGACCCAGTACTTC. Translating gives CASSWGGTGKETQYF. V is TRBV5-4 and J is TRBJ2-5, with 9 bases aligning to TRBD1. This CDR3 comprises 15 residues. Trimming cost V 3 bases and J 3 bases; bases outside gene matches: 6. Germline V gene lookup returns CDR1 SGHNT and CDR2 YYREEE (reference sequence).

The rearrangement joins TRBV7-6 to TRBJ1-5; 7 bases match TRBD1. The V gene end was trimmed by 3 bases and the J gene end by 0 bases; junction bases not matched to a gene: 5. This CDR3 has 16 amino acids. Germline-derived CDR1 and CDR2 are SGHVS and FNYEAQ. The CDR3 loop reads CASSLGQKNSNQPQHF. As DNA, the CDR3 is TGTGCCAGCAGCTTGGGACAGAAAAATAGCAATCAGCCCCAGCATTTT.

The chain combines TRBV7-2 with TRBJ2-1, with D perhaps matching TRBD2 (6 bases). This CDR3 region has 15 residues. In germline, CDR1 is SGHTA, CDR2 FQGNSA. V lost 1 base and J lost 7, with 14 bases in between. The CDR3 sequence: CASSLDPTSWNEQFF. The CDR3 nucleotides are TGTGCCAGCAGCTTAGACCCGACTAGTTGGAATGAGCAGTTCTTC.

In this sample, this clone turned up once. The chain has TRBV5-4 and TRBJ2-7; D might be TRBD2 (6 bases). Trimming shortened V by 5 bases and J by 6 bases, and 18 bases separated the two germline ends. This CDR3 region has 14 residues. CDR1 and CDR2 (germline): SGHNT, YYREEE (reference sequence). The CDR3 reads CASRPFTGDREQYF. In nucleotides, the CDR3 is TGTGCCAGCAGACCATTCACGGGAGATCGCGAGCAGTACTTC.

The chain couples TRBV5-1 to TRBJ2-3; D unresolved. This CDR3 has 15 amino acids. Germline CDR1 is SGHRS and CDR2 is YFSETQ. The V and J ends lost 0 bases and 4 bases respectively, with 12 bases between them. CDR3 in amino acids: CASSLEWAGADTQYF. As DNA, the CDR3 is TGCGCCAGCAGCTTGGAATGGGCAGGCGCAGATACGCAGTATTTT.

The J gene is TRBJ1-1, the V gene TRBV28; tentatively, D is TRBD1 (5 bases). The V end was cut by 7 bases, the J end by 5 bases, with 17 bases between. This CDR3 spans 14 amino acids. CDR1 is MDHEN, CDR2 SYDVKM, per germline. The CDR3 DNA reads TGTGCCAGCACCCTGGGCGGGGCGTGGACTGAAGCTTTCTTT. Translated, it gives CASTLGGAWTEAFF.

The chain combines TRBV4-1 with TRBJ2-2, with TRBD1 as a possible D gene (7 bases). V was cut by 0 bases and J by 7 bases, with 21 bases left in between. This CDR3 has 18 amino acids. CDR1 and CDR2 from the germline V gene are MGHRA and YSYEKL. The DNA for the CDR3 is TGCGCCAGCAGCCAAGATCTTTCATGGCAGGGGGAGGTCGGGGAGCTGTTTTTT. Protein: CASSQDLSWQGEVGELFF.

The chain recombines TRBV7-9 with TRBJ2-1; 9 bases line up with TRBD1. Germline V gene lookup returns CDR1 SEHNR and CDR2 FQNEAQ (reference sequence). V was pared by 1 base and J by 8 bases, with 3 bases of the junction left unmatched. The CDR3 runs to 14 residues. The CDR3 nucleotides are TGTGCCAGCAGCTTAGTACAGGGGGCTCATGAGCAGTTCTTC. It yields the protein CASSLVQGAHEQFF. Together with reference TRBV7-9 and TRBJ2-1, the CDR3 gives the full variable domain: DTGVSQNPRHKITKRGQNVTFRCDPISEHNRLYWYRQTLGQGPEFLTYFQNEAQLEKSRLLSDRFSAERPKGSFSTLEIQRTEQGDSAMYLCASSLVQGAHEQFFGPGTRLTVL.

The chain is built from TRBV5-6 and TRBJ2-7; possibly TRBD2 for D (5 bases). CDR1 SGHDT and CDR2 YYEEEE come from the germline V gene. The CDR3 runs 17 residues. Between the trimmed V and J ends, which lost 3 bases and 4 bases, there was a span of 23 bases. The CDR3 DNA is TGTGCCAGCAGCTCGGCTAGCTCACCCACCGAGAGATACGAGCAGTACTTC. Protein product: CASSSASSPTERYEQYF.

The J gene is TRBJ1-1, the V gene TRBV4-3; a possible D gene is TRBD1 (6 bases). This CDR3 is 16 amino acids long. Germline V gene data show CDR1 as LGHNA and CDR2 as YSLEER. V lost 1 base, J lost 1 base, and 13 bases lay in between. CDR3 amino acids: CASSQGPGVANTEAFF. CDR3 in DNA: TGCGCCAGCAGCCAAGGGCCAGGGGTAGCGAACACTGAAGCTTTCTTT.

This clone occurred a few times. This sequence joins TRBV9 and TRBJ2-7; 10 positions match TRBD1. V shed 4 bases and J 7 bases; nucleotides not matched to a gene: 8. The CDR3 extends over 14 amino acids. CDR1 SGDLS and CDR2 YYNGEE come from the germline V gene. CDR3 bases: TGTGCCAGCAGCACCCGACAGGGGGCTTGGGAGCAGTACTTC. Amino acids: CASSTRQGAWEQYF.

The gene calls are TRBV5-4 and TRBJ2-6, with a tentative D call TRBD2 (5 bases). Germline CDR1 reads SGHNT; CDR2 reads YYREEE (reference sequence). The CDR3 runs to 16 residues. Trimming stripped 0 bases from V and 0 bases from J, with 7 bases between. The CDR3 protein is CASSLGGVSGANVLTF. The CDR3 DNA sequence: TGTGCCAGCAGCTTGGGGGGAGTCTCTGGGGCCAACGTCCTGACTTTC. The full variable domain, with the rest looked up from reference TRBV5-4 and TRBJ2-6, is ETGVTQSPTHLIKTRGQQVTLRCSSQSGHNTVSWYQQALGQGPQFIFQYYREEENGRGNFPPRFSGLQFPNYSSELNVNALELDDSALYLCASSLGGVSGANVLTFGAGSRLTVL.

V is TRBV6-5 and J is TRBJ2-3; perhaps D is TRBD1 or TRBD2 (5 bases each). Trimming stripped 0 bases from V and 6 bases from J, with 10 bases between. CDR1 and CDR2 from the germline V gene are MNHEY and SVGAGI. The CDR3 is made up of 14 amino acids. The CDR3 bases are TGTGCCAGCAGTTACTCGCAGGGAGCGGATACGCAGTATTTT. This translates into CASSYSQGADTQYF.

This clone has only one observation. The chain combines TRBV6-1 with TRBJ1-6; 10 nucleotides match TRBD1. The J segment lost 7 bases and the V segment lost 3 bases, leaving 6 bases of the junction unmatched. The CDR3 has 16 amino acids. The germline CDR1 and CDR2 sequences are MNHNS and SASEGT. In DNA form, the CDR3 reads TGTGCCAGCAGTGATGTGGGGACAGGGGTAAATTCACCCCTCCACTTT. It is translated as CASSDVGTGVNSPLHF.

This chain uses TRBV5-4 with TRBJ2-2; a possible D gene is TRBD1 (6 bases). CDR1 and CDR2 (germline): SGHNT, YYREEE (reference sequence). The CDR3 totals 16 residues. Deletions cut 1 base from V and 5 bases from J, with 15 bases between. The CDR3 here is CASSLPGQSSTGELFF. In nucleotides, the CDR3 is TGTGCCAGCAGCTTGCCAGGACAGTCGAGTACCGGGGAGCTGTTTTTT.

This chain connects TRBV7-2 to TRBJ2-1; the match to TRBD2 covers 7 bases. Germline loops: CDR1 SGHTA, CDR2 FQGNSA. The CDR3 spans 16 residues. The ends lost 2 bases at V and 0 bases at J; junction bases unmatched: 4. The CDR3 reads CASSLSGASSYNEQFF. The CDR3 DNA follows: TGTGCCAGCAGCTTAAGCGGGGCTTCCTCCTACAATGAGCAGTTCTTC. The full variable domain, rest sourced from reference TRBV7-2 and TRBJ2-1, is GAGVSQSPSNKVTEKGKDVELRCDPISGHTALYWYRQSLGQGLEFLIYFQGNSAPDKSGLPSDRFSAERTGGSVSTLTIQRTQQEDSAVYLCASSLSGASSYNEQFFGPGTRLTVL.

This rearrangement joins TRBV7-2 to TRBJ2-3; possibly TRBD2 for D (7 bases). The germline CDR1 and CDR2 sequences are SGHTA and FQGNSA. V dropped 2 bases and J dropped 2 bases, with 17 bases sitting between them. CDR3 length: 17 residues. CDR3 sequence: CASSLLAGAGYTDTQYF. As DNA, the CDR3 is TGTGCCAGCAGCTTATTGGCGGGGGCCGGCTACACAGATACGCAGTATTTT.

This chain joins TRBV6-1 and TRBJ2-3; 14 bases agree with TRBD2. CDR1 is MNHNS and CDR2 is SASEGT in the germline V gene. V was pared by 7 bases and J by 4 bases, with 4 bases of the junction left unmatched. CDR3 length: 15 residues. The CDR3 region is CASTPGLAGADTQYF. The CDR3 DNA sequence: TGTGCCAGCACCCCGGGACTAGCGGGAGCAGATACGCAGTATTTT.

This chain joins TRBV5-4 and TRBJ2-1; tentative D call: TRBD1 (5 bases). This CDR3 has 13 amino acids. The ends were cut back, 3 bases at V and 6 bases at J, with 10 bases in the middle. Germline V gene lookup returns CDR1 SGHNT and CDR2 YYREEE (reference sequence). This CDR3 is CASSWAQGNEQFF. The CDR3 nucleotides are TGTGCCAGCAGCTGGGCCCAGGGCAATGAGCAGTTCTTC.

This clone was counted only a few times. The chain employs TRBV27 and TRBJ1-2; TRBD1 matches at 9 bases. The CDR3 covers 14 residues. Germline V gene data show CDR1 as MNHEY and CDR2 as SMNVEV (reference sequence). V lost 6 bases, J lost 6 bases, and 8 bases stayed unmatched. The CDR3 here is CASRYRDREDGYTF. The CDR3 region has the DNA TGTGCCAGCAGGTACCGGGACAGGGAAGATGGCTACACCTTC.